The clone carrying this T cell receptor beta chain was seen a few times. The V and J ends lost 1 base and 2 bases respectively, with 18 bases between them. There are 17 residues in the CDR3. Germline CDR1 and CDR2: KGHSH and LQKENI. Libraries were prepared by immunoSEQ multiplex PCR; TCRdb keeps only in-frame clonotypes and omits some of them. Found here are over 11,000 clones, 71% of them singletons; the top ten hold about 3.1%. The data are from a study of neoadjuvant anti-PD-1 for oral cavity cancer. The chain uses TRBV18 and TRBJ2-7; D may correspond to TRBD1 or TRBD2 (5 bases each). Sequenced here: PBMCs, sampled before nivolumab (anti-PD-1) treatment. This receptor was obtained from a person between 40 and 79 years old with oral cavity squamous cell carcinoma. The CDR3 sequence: CASSPLPGGRATYEQYF. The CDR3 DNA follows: TGTGCCAGCTCACCACTCCCCGGAGGCAGGGCTACCTACGAGCAGTACTTC.